This T cell receptor beta chain was found in a study of regulatory T cells in long-lasting Graves disease. Overall study: The definition of persistent Graves' disease was over 5 years of antithyroid drugs with positive TSH receptor antibodies.

Sequencing libraries for TCR beta were prepared with iRepertoire HTBI primers and Arm-PCR of CDR3 regions. TCRdb used MiXCR to reprocess the multiplex PCR reads, holding one entry per CDR3 protein. The top ten clones hold less than 25% of a sample with 350,000 to 450,000 distinct CDR3 sequences, around 21% of them seen once. The table lists this clonotype with many counts. The antigen is unknown. Study outcomes and limitations: Small numbers of samples may have cut accuracy. Segments TRBV28, TRBJ1-2 and TRBJ2-5 showed preferential usage in persistent disease.

Deletions cut 2 bases from V and 1 base from J, with 17 bases between. The CDR3 totals 17 residues. The V gene's germline CDR1 is SGHDN and CDR2 FVKESK. Described time point: persistent/refractory GD, antithyroid drugs over 5 years with positive TRAb. Generation of the TCR library employed RNA extracted from PBMCs. The sequence came from a female donor with Graves disease. J is TRBJ1-1 and V is TRBV14; no definite D call. This sample comprised peripheral blood mononuclear cells (PBMCs), obtained when the disease was refractory, from a patient treated with antithyroid drugs. DNA of the CDR3: TGTGCCAGCAGCCAACTCTTCGACCGGGGTCCGAACACTGAAGCTTTCTTT. Translated: CASSQLFDRGPNTEAFF.